The clone carrying this TCR beta chain was picked up many times. Its antigen is unidentified. The data were obtained in a study of human T cells and chemical hapten exposure. J lost 6 bases, V lost 5 bases, and 8 bases had no gene match. The CDR3 sequence is 15 residues long. Study outcomes and limitations: The number of TCRs above 1 in 1000 frequency did not change after DPC sensitization.

Time point defined: pre-sensitization, week 0. Regarding treatment: therapeutic diphenylcyclopropenone sensitization with weekly scalp DPC. TCRdb reprocessed the RACE reads with MiXCR, giving one entry per CDR3 protein. The table lists over 35,000 distinct CDR3 sequences, more than 9% of them singletons. The V gene is TRBV12-3 or TRBV12-4, the J gene TRBJ2-2; 8 nucleotides match TRBD1. This sample comprised whole blood, obtained in connection with sensitization to the hapten diphenylcyclopropenone (DPC). This TCR was sampled from a man aged 25-45 years with alopecia areata. Some clones in this sample may be carry-over from other donors' samples. The CDR3 here is CASSPPTGVPGELFF. The DNA of the CDR3 is TGTGCCAGCAGTCCCCCGACAGGGGTTCCCGGGGAGCTGTTTTTT.